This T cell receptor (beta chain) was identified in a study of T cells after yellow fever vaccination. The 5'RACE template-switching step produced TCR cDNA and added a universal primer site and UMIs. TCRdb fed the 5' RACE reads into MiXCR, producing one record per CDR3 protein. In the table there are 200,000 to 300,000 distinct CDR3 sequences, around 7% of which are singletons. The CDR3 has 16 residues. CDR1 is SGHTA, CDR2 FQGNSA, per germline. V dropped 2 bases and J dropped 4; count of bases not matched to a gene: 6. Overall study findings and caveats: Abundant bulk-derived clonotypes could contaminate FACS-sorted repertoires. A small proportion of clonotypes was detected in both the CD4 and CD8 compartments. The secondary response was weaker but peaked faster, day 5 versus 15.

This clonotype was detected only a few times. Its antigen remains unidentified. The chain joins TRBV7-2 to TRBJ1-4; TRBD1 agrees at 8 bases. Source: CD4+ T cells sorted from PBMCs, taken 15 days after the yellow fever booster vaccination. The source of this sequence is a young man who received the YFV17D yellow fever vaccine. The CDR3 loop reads CASSLYRTGYNEKLFF. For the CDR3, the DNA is TGTGCCAGCAGCTTATACCGGACAGGGTATAATGAAAAACTGTTTTTT.